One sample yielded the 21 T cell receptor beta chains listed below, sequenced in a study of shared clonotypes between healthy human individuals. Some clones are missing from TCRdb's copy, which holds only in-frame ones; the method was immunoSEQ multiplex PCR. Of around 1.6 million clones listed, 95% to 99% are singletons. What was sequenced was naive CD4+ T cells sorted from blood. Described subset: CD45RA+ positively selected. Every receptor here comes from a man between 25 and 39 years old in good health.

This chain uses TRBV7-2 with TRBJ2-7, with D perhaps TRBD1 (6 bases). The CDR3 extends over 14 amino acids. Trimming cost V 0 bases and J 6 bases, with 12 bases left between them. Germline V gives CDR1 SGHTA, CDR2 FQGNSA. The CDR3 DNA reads TGTGCCAGCAGCTTAGCTCAGGGCAGGGGCGAGCAGTACTTC. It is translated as CASSLAQGRGEQYF. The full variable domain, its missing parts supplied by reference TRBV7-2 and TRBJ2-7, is GAGVSQSPSNKVTEKGKDVELRCDPISGHTALYWYRQSLGQGLEFLIYFQGNSAPDKSGLPSDRFSAERTGGSVSTLTIQRTQQEDSAVYLCASSLAQGRGEQYFGPGTRLTVT.

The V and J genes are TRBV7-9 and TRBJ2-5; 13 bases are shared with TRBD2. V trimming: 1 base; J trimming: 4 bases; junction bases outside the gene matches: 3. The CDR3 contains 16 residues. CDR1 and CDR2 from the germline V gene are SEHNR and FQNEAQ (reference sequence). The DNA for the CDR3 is TGTGCCAGCAGCTTAGGGACTAGCGGGAGAAGAGAGACCCAGTACTTC. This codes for CASSLGTSGRRETQYF.

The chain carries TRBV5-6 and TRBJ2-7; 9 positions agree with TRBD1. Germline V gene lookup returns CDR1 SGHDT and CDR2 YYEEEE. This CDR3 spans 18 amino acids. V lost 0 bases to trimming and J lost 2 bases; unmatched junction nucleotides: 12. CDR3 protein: CASSLAGQGKSKTYEQYF. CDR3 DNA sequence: TGTGCCAGCAGCTTGGCGGGACAGGGAAAAAGTAAGACCTACGAGCAGTACTTC.

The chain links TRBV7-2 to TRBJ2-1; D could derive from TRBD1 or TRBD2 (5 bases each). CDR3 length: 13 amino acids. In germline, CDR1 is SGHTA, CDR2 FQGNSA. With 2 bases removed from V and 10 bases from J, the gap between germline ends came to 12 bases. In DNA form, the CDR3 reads TGTGCCAGCAGCTTAACTAAGGGGACGGAGCAGTTCTTC. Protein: CASSLTKGTEQFF.

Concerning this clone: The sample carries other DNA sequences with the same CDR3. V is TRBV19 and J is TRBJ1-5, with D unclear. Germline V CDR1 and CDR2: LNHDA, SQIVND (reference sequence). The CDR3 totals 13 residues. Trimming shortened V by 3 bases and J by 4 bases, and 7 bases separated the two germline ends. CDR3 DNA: TGTGCCAGTAGTATCGGAACTAATCAGCCCCAGCATTTT. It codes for CASSIGTNQPQHF.

DNA for the CDR3: TGTGCCAGTAGTATGTATGCGGACACTGAAGCTTTCTTT. It encodes CASSMYADTEAFF. V and J are TRBV19 and TRBJ1-1, with D unresolved. CDR1 and CDR2 (germline): LNHDA, SQIVND (reference sequence). This CDR3 is built from 13 residues. Trimming shortened V by 3 bases and J by 3 bases, and 8 bases separated the two germline ends.

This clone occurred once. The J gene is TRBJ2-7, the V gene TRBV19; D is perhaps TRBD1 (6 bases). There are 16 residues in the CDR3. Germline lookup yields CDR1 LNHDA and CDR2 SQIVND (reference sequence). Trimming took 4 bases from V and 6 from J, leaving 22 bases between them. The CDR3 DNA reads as TGTGCCAGTAGTACTAACCCCGGGACAAGGGCCGGCGAGCAGTACTTC. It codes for CASSTNPGTRAGEQYF.

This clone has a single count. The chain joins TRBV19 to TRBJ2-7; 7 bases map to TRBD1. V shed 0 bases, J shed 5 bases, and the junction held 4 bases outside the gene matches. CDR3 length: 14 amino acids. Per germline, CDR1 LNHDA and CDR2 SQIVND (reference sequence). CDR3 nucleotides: TGTGCCAGTAGTATAGACGGGACAGCCAACGAGCAGTACTTC. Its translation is CASSIDGTANEQYF.

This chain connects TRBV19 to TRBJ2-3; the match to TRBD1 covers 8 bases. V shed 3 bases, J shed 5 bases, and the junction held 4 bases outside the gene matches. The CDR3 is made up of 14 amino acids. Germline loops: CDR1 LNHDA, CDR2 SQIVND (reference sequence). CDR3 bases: TGTGCCAGTAGTATGGACAGGGTAGTAGATACGCAGTATTTT. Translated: CASSMDRVVDTQYF.

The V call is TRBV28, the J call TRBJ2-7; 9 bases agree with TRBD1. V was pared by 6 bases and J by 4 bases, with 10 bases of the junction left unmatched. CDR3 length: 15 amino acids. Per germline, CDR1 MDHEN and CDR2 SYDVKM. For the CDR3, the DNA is TGTGCCAGCAGCCCTCGACAGGGGGTCGTGTACGAGCAGTACTTC. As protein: CASSPRQGVVYEQYF.

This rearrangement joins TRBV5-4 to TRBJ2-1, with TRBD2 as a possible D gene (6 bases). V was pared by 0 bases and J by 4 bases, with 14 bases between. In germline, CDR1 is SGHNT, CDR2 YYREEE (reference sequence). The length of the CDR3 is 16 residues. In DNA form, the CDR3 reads TGTGCCAGCAGCTTGGATTCGTGGGACTCGTACAATGAGCAGTTCTTC. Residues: CASSLDSWDSYNEQFF. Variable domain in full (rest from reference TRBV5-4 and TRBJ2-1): ETGVTQSPTHLIKTRGQQVTLRCSSQSGHNTVSWYQQALGQGPQFIFQYYREEENGRGNFPPRFSGLQFPNYSSELNVNALELDDSALYLCASSLDSWDSYNEQFFGPGTRLTVL.

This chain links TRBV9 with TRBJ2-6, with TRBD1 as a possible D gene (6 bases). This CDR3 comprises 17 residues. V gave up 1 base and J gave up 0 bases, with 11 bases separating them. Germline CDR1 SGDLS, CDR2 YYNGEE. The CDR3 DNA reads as TGTGCCAGCAGCGTAAAAATAGGGGGCTCTGGGGCCAACGTCCTGACTTTC. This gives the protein CASSVKIGGSGANVLTF.

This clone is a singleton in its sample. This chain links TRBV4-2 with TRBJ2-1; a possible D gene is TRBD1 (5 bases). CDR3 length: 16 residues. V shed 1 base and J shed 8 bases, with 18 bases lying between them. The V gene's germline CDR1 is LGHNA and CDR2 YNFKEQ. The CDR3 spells CASSQGSSFSRDEQFF. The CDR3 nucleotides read TGTGCCAGCAGCCAAGGTTCGAGTTTTTCCAGGGATGAGCAGTTCTTC.

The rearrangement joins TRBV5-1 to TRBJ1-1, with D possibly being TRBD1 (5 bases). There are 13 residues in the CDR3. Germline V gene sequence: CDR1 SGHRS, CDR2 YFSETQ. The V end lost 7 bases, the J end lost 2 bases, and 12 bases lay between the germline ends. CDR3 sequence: CASRGAVNTEAFF. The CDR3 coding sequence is TGCGCCAGCCGAGGGGCCGTAAACACTGAAGCTTTCTTT.

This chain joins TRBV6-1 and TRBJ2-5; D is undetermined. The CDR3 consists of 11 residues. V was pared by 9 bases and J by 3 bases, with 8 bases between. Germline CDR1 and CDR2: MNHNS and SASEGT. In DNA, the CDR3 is TGTGCCAGTAGGACGGAAGAGACCCAGTACTTC. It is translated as CASRTEETQYF.

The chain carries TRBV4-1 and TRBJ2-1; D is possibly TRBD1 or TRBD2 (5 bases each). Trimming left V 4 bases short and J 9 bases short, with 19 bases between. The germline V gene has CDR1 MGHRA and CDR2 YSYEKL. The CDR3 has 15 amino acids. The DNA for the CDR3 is TGCGCCAGCAGCCCTCCGGTGAAAGGTGGGGGTGAGCAGTTCTTC. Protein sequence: CASSPPVKGGGEQFF.

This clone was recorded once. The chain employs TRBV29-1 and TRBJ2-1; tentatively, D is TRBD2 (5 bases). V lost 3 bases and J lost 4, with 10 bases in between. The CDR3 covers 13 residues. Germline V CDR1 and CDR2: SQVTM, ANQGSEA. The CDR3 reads CSVDRRGYNEQFF. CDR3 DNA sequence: TGCAGCGTTGACAGGAGAGGGTACAATGAGCAGTTCTTC.

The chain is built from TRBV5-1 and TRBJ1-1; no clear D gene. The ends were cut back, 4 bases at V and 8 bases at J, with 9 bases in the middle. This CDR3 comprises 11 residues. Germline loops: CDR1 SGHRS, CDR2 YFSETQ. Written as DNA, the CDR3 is TGCGCCAGCAGCCCAGGATACGAAGCTTTCTTT. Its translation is CASSPGYEAFF.

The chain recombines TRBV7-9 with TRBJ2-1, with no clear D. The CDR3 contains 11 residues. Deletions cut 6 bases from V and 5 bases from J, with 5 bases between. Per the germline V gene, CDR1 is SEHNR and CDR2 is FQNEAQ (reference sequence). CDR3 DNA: TGTGCCAGCAGGCCGAACAATGAGCAGTTCTTC. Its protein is CASRPNNEQFF.

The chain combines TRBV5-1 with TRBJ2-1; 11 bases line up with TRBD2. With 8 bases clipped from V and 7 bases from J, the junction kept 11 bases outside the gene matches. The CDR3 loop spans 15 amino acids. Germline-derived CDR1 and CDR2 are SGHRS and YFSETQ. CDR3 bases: TGCGCCAGTTCAATACTAGCGGGAGAGCGAAATGAGCAGTTCTTC. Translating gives CASSILAGERNEQFF.

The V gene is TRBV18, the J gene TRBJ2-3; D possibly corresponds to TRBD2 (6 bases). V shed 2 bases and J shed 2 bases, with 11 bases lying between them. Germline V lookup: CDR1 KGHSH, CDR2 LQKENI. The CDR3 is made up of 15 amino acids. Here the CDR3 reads CASSPIGDSTDTQYF. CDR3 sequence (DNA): TGTGCCAGCTCACCAATAGGGGACTCCACAGATACGCAGTATTTT.